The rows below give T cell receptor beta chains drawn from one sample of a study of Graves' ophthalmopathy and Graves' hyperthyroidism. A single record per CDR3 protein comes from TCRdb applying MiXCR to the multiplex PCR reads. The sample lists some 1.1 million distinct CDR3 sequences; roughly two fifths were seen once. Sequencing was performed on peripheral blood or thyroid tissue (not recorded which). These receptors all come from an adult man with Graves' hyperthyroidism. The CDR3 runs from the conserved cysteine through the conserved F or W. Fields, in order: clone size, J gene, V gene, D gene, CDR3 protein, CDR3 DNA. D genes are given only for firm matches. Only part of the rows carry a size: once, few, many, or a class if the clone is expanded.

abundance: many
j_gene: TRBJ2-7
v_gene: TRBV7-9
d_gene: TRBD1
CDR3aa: CASSTPDRGHIEQYF
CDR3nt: TGTGCCAGCAGCACCCCGGACAGGGGGCATATCGAGCAGTACTTC

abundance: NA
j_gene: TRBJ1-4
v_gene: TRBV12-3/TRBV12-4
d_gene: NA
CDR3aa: CASSYSKGIYEKLFF
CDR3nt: TGTGCCAGCAGTTACTCGAAGGGGATCTATGAAAAACTGTTTTTT

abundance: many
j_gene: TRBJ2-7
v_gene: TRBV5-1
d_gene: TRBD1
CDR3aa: CASSRTTGAYEQYF
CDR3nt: TGCGCCAGCAGCCGAACGACAGGGGCCTACGAGCAGTACTTC

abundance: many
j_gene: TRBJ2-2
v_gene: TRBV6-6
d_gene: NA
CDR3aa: CASSYPTGELFF
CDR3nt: TGTGCCAGCAGTTATCCAACCGGGGAGCTGTTTTTT

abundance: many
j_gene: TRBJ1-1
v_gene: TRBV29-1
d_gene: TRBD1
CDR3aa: CSVQIPRQGENTEAFF
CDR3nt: TGCAGCGTTCAGATCCCCCGACAGGGTGAGAACACTGAAGCTTTCTTT

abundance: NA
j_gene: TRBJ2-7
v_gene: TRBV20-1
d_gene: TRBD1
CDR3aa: CSAKTRGLTYEQYF
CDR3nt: TGCAGTGCTAAGACCAGGGGGTTGACCTACGAGCAGTACTTC

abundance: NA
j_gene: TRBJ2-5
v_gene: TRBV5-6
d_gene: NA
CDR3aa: CASTKVQQETQYF
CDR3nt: TGTGCCAGCACCAAGGTCCAGCAAGAGACCCAGTACTTC

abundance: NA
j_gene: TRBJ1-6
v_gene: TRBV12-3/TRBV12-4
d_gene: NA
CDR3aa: CASSPREDSPLHF
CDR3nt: TGTGCCAGCAGTCCCAGGGAAGATTCACCCCTCCACTTT

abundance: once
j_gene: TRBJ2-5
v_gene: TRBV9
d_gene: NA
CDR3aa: CASSVGEDQETQYF
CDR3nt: TGTGCCAGCAGCGTAGGAGAGGACCAAGAGACCCAGTACTTC

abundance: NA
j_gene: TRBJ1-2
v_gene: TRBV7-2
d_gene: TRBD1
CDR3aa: CASSFQRDRGAHGYTF
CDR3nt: TGTGCCAGCAGCTTCCAACGAGACAGGGGCGCTCATGGCTACACCTTC

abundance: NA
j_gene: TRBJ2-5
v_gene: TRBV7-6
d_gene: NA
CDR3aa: CASTDTGLGETQYF
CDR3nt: TGTGCCAGCACCGACACCGGGCTTGGAGAGACCCAGTACTTC